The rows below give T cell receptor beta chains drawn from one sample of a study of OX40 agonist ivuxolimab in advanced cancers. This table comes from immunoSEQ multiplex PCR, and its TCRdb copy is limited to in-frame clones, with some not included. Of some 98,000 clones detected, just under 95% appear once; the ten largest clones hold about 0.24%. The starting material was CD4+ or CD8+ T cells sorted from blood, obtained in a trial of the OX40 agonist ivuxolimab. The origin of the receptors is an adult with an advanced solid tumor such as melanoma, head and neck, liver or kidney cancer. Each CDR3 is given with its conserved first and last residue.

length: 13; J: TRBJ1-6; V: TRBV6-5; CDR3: CASSRTANSPLHF
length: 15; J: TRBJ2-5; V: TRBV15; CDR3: CATSRVQTSEDSQYF
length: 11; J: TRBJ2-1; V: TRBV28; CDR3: CASSFFNEQFF
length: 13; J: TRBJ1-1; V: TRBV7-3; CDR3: CASSLMGDTEAFF
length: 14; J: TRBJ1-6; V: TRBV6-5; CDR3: CASSVTASNSPLHF
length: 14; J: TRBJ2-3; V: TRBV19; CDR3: CASSLITGTDTQYF
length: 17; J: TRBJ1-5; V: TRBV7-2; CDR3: CASSLIGQAGGGQPQHF
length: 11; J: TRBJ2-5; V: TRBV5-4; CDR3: CASSFGETQYF
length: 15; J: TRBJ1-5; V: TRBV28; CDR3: CASSPPGQRDQPQHF
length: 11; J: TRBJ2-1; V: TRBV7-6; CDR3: CAAGSHNEQFF
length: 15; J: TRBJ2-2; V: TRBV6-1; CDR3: CASSGYSLYTGELFF
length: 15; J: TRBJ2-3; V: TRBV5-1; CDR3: CASSLGAPGTDTQYF
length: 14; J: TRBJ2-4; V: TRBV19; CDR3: CATRGDPVKNIQYF
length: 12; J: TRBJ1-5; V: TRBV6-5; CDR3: CASSPWNQPQHF
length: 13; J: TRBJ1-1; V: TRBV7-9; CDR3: CASSIWGGTEAFF
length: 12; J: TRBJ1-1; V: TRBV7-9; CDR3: CASSLARVEAFF
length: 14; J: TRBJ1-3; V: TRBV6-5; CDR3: CASRSSFSGNTIYF
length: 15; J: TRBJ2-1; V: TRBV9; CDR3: CASSPWTSKNNEQFF
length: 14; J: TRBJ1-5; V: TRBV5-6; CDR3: CASSSYYSNQPQHF
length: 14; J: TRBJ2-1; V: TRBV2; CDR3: CASNGLAGGNEQFF